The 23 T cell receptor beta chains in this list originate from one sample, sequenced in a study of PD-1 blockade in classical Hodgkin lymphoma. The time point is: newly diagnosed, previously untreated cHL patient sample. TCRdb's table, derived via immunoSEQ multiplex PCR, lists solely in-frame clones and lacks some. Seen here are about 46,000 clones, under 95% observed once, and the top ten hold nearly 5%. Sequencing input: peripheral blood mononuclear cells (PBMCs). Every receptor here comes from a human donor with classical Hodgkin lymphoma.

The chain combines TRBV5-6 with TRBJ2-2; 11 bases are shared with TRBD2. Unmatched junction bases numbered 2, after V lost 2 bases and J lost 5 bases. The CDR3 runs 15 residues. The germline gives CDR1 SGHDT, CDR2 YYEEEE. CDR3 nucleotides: TGTGCCAGCAGCTTTGGGACTAGCGGAACCGGGGAGCTGTTTTTT. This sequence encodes CASSFGTSGTGELFF.

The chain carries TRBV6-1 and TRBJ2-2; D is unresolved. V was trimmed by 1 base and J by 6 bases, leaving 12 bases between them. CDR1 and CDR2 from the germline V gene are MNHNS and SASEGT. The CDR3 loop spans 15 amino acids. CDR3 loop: CASSEGAVDAGELFF. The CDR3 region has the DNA TGTGCCAGCAGTGAAGGGGCTGTGGACGCCGGGGAGCTGTTTTTT.

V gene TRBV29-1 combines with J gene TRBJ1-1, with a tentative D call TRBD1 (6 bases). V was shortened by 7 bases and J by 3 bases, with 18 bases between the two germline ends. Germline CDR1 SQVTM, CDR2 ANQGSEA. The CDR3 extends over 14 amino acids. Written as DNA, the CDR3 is TGCAGCGCCCAGGCGGGGGCCTCTGACACTGAAGCTTTCTTT. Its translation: CSAQAGASDTEAFF. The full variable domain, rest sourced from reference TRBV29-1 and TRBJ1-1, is SAVISQKPSRDICQRGTSLTIQCQVDSQVTMMFWYRQQPGQSLTLIATANQGSEATYESGFVIDKFPISRPNLTFSTLTVSNMSPEDSSIYLCSAQAGASDTEAFFGQGTRLTVV.

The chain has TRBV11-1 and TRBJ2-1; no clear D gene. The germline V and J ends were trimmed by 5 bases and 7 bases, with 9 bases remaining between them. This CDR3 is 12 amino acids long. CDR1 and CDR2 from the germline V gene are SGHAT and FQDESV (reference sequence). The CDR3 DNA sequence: TGTGCCAGCAGCCCTGGTTTAAATGAGCAGTTCTTC. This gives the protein CASSPGLNEQFF.

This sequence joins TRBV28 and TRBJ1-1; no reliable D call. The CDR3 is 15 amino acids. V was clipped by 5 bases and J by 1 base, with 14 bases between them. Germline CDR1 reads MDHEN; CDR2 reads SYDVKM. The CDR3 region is CASSRAGVENTEAFF. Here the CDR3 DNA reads TGTGCCAGCAGTCGGGCGGGAGTGGAGAACACTGAAGCTTTCTTT. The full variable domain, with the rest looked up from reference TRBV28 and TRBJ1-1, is DVKVTQSSRYLVKRTGEKVFLECVQDMDHENMFWYRQDPGLGLRLIYFSYDVKMKEKGDIPEGYSVSREKKERFSLILESASTNQTSMYLCASSRAGVENTEAFFGQGTRLTVV.

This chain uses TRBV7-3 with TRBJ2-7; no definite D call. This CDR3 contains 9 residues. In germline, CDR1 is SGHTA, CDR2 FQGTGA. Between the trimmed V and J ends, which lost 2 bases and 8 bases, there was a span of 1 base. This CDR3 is CASSLQQYV. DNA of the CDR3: TGTGCCAGCAGCTTACAGCAGTACGTC.

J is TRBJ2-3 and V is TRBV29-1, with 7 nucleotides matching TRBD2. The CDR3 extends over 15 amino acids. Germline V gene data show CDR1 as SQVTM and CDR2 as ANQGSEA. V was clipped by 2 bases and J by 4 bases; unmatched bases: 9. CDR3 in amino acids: CSVEIRGRGSDTQYF. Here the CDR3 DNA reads TGCAGCGTTGAAATTCGCGGGAGAGGATCAGATACGCAGTATTTT.

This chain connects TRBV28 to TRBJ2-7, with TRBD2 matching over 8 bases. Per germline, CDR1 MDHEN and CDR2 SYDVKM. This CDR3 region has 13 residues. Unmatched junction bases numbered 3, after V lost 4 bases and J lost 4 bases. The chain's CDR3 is CASSWGGGYEQYV. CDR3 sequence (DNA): TGTGCCAGCAGTTGGGGCGGGGGGTACGAGCAGTACGTC.

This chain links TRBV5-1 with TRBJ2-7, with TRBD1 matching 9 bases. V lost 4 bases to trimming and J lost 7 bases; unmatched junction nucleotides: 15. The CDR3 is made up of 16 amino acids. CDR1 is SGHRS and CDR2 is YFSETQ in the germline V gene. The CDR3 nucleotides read TGCGCCAGCAGCCCCCGGTCCGGGACAGGGTATCAAGAGCAGTACTTC. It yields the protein CASSPRSGTGYQEQYF.

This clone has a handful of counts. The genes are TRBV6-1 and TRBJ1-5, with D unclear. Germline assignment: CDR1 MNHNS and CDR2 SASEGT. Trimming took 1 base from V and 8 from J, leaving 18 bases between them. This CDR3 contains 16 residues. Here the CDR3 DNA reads TGTGCCAGCAGTGAAGGAGGCACGGGGTTAGGGAAGCCCCAGCATTTT. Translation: CASSEGGTGLGKPQHF.

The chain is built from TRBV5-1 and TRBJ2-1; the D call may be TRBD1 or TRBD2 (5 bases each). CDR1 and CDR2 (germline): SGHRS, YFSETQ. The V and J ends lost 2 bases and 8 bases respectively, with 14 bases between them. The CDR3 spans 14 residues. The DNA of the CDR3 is TGCGCCAGCAGCTTAAGAGGGAGAGGGGATGAGCAGTTCTTC. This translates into CASSLRGRGDEQFF.

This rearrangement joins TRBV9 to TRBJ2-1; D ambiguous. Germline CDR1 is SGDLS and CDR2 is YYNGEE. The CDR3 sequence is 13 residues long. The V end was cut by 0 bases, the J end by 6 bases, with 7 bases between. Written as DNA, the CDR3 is TGTGCCAGCAGCGTAGGAGGAACCAATGAGCAGTTCTTC. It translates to CASSVGGTNEQFF.

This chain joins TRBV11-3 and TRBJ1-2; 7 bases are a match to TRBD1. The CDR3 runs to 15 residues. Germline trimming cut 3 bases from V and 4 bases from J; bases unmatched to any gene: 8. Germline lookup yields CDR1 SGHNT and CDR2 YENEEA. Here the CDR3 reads CASSFGTVGAYGYTF. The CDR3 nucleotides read TGTGCCAGCAGCTTCGGGACAGTCGGGGCCTATGGCTACACCTTC.

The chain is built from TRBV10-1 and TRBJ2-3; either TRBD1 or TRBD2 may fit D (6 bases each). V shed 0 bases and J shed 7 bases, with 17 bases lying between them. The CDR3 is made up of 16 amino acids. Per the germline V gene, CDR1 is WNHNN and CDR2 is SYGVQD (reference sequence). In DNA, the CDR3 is TGCGCCAGCAGTGAGTCAGGAGGGACACCATTAAATACGCAGTATTTT. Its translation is CASSESGGTPLNTQYF.

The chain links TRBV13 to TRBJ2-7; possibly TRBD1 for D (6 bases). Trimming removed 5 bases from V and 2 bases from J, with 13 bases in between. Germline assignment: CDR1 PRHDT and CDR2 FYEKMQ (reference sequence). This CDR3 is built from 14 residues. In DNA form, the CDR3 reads TGTGCCAGCAGCCCCAGGGACAAAGCCTACGAGCAGTACTTC. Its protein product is CASSPRDKAYEQYF.

The CDR3 protein is CASSPIVPGARETQYF. The CDR3 nucleotides are TGTGCCAGCAGCCCAATCGTTCCGGGAGCAAGAGAGACCCAGTACTTC. The chain links TRBV7-3 to TRBJ2-5; possibly TRBD2 for D (6 bases). V gave up 5 bases and J gave up 4 bases, with 20 bases separating them. Germline loops: CDR1 SGHTA, CDR2 FQGTGA. The CDR3 is 16 amino acids.

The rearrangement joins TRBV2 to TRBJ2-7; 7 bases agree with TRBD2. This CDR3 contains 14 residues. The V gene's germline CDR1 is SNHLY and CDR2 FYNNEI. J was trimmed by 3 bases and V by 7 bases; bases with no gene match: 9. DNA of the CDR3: TGTGCCAGCAATATTGTAGGACTAGACTACGAGCAGTACTTC. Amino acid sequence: CASNIVGLDYEQYF.

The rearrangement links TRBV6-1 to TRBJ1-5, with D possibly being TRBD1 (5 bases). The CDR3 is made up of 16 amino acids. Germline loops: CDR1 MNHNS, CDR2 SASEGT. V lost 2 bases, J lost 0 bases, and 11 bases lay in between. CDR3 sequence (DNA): TGTGCCAGCAGTGAAAGGGGAAGCTATAGCAATCAGCCCCAGCATTTT. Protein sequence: CASSERGSYSNQPQHF.

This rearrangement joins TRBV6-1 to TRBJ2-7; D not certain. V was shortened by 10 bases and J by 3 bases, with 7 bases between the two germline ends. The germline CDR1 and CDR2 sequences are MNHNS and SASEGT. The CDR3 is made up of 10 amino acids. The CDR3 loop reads CATLNYEQYV. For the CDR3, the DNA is TGTGCCACCCTGAACTACGAGCAGTACGTC.

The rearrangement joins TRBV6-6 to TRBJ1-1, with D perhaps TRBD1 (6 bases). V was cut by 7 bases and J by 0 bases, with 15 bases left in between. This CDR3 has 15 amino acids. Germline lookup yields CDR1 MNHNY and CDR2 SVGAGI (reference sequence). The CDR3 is CASTPIDRLNTEAFF. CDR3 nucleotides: TGTGCCAGCACCCCTATCGACAGGCTGAACACTGAAGCTTTCTTT.

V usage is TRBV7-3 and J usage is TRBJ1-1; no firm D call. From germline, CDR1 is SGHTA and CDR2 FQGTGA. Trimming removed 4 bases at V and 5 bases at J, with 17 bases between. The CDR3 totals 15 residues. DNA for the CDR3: TGTGCCAGCAGCTCGCAGGTCTTCGCGAGGACTGAAGCTTTCTTT. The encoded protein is CASSSQVFARTEAFF.

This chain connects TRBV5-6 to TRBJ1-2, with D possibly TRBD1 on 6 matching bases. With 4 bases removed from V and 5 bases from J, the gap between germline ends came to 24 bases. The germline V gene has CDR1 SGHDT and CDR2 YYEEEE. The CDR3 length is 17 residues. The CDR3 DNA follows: TGTGCCAGCAGCCCTCGCTCCATCTCACAGGGCGTGTATGGCTACACCTTC. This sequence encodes CASSPRSISQGVYGYTF.

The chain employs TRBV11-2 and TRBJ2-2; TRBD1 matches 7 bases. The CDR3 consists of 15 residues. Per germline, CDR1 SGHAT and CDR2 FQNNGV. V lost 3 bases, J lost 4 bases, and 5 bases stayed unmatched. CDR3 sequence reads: CASSLIRGSTGELFF. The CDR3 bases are TGTGCCAGCAGCTTGATCAGGGGGTCCACCGGGGAGCTGTTTTTT.